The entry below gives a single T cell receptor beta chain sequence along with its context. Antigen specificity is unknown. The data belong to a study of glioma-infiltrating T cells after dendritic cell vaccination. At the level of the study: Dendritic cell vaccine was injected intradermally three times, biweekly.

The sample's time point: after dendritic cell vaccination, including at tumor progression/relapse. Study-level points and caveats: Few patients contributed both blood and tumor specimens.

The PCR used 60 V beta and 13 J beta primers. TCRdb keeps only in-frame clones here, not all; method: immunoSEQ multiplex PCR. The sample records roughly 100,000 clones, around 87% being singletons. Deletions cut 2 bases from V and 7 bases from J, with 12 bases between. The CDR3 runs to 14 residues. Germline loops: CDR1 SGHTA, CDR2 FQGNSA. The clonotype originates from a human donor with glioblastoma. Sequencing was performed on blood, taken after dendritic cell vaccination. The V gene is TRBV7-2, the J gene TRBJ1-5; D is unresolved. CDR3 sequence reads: CASSLNSNGQPQHF. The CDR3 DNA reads TGTGCCAGCAGCTTAAACTCGAACGGGCAGCCCCAGCATTTT.